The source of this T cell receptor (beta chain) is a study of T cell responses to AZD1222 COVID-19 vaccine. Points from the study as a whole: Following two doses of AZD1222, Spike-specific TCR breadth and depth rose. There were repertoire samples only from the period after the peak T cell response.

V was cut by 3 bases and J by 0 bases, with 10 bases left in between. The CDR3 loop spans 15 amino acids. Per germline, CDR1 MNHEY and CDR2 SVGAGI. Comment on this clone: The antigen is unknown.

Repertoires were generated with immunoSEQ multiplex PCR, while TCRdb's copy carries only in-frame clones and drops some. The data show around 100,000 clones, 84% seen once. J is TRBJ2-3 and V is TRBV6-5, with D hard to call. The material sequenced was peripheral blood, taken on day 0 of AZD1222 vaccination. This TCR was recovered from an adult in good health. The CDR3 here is CASSYRQQSTDTQYF. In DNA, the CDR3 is TGTGCCAGCAGTTATCGGCAACAGAGCACAGATACGCAGTATTTT.